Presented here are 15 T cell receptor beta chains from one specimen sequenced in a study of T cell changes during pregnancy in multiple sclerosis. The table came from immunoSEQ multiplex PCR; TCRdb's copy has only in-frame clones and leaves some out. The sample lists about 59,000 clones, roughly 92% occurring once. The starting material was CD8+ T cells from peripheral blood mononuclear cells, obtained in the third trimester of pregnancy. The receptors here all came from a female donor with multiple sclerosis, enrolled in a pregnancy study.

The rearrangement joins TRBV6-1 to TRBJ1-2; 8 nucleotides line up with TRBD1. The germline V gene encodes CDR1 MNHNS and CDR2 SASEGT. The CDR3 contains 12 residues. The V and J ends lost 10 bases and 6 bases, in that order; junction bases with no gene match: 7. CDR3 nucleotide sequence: TGTGCCATAGACAGGGGATCACATGGCTACACCTTC. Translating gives CAIDRGSHGYTF.

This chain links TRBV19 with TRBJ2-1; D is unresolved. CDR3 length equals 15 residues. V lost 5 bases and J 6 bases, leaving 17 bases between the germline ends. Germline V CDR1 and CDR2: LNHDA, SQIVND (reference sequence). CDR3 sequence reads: CASSLRYPPGNEQFF. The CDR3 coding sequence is TGTGCCAGTAGTCTCCGATACCCACCGGGCAATGAGCAGTTCTTC. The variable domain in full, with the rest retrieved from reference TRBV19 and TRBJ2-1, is DGGITQSPKYLFRKEGQNVTLSCEQNLNHDAMYWYRQDPGQGLRLIYYSQIVNDFQKGDIAEGYSVSREKKESFPLTVTSAQKNPTAFYLCASSLRYPPGNEQFFGPGTRLTVL.

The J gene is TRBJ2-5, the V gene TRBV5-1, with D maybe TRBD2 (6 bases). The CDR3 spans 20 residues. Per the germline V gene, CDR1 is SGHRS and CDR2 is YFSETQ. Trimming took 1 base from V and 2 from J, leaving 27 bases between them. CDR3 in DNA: TGCGCCAGCAGCTTGCCAGGAGGGGAAGCGGCAAGGGGTAGGCAAGAGACCCAGTACTTC. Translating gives CASSLPGGEAARGRQETQYF.

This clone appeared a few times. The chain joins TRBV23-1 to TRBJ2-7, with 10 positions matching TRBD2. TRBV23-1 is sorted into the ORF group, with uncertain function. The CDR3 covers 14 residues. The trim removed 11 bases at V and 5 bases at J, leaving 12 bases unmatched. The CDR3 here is CASQGLAGVHEQYF. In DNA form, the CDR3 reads TGCGCCTCTCAGGGGCTAGCGGGAGTTCACGAGCAGTACTTC.

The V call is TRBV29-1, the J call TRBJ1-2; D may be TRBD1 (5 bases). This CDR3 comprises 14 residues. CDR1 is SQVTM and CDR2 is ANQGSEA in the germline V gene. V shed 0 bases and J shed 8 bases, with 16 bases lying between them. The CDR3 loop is CSVEDLGQGDGYTF. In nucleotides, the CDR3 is TGCAGCGTTGAAGATCTTGGCCAGGGTGACGGCTACACCTTC.

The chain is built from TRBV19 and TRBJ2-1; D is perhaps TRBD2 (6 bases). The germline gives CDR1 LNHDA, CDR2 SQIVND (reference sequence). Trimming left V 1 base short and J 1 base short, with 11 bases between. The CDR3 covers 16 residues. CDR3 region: CASSIVGGSSYNEQFF. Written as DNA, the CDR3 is TGTGCCAGTAGTATAGTTGGGGGGTCTTCCTACAATGAGCAGTTCTTC. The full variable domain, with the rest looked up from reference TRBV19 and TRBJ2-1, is DGGITQSPKYLFRKEGQNVTLSCEQNLNHDAMYWYRQDPGQGLRLIYYSQIVNDFQKGDIAEGYSVSREKKESFPLTVTSAQKNPTAFYLCASSIVGGSSYNEQFFGPGTRLTVL.

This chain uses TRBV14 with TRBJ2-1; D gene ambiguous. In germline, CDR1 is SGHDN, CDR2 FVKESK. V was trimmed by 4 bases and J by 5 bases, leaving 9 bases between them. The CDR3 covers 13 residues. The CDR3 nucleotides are TGTGCCAGCAGCCCCGGGTCTCACAATGAGCAGTTCTTC. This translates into CASSPGSHNEQFF.

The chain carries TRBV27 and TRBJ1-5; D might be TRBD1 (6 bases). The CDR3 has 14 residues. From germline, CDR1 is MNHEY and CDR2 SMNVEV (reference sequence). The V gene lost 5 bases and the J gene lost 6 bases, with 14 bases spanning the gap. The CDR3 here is CASSIGGSGQPQHF. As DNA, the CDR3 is TGTGCCAGCAGTATTGGGGGCAGTGGTCAGCCCCAGCATTTT.

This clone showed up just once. CDR3 protein: CASSHPARHYEQYF. CDR3 bases: TGCGCCAGCAGCCATCCGGCCAGACACTACGAGCAGTACTTC. The chain joins TRBV4-1 to TRBJ2-7, with D unclear. The V gene's germline CDR1 is MGHRA and CDR2 YSYEKL. Trimming pared 3 bases from V and 3 bases from J, leaving 12 bases between. The length of the CDR3 is 14 residues.

Written as DNA, the CDR3 is TGTGCCAGTAGTATAGCGGGGAGAGGCGCAGATACGCAGTATTTT. Its translation: CASSIAGRGADTQYF. This chain links TRBV19 with TRBJ2-3; weak D call: TRBD2 (5 bases). CDR3 length: 15 residues. V lost 1 base, J lost 4 bases, and 12 bases lay in between. The germline gives CDR1 LNHDA, CDR2 SQIVND (reference sequence).

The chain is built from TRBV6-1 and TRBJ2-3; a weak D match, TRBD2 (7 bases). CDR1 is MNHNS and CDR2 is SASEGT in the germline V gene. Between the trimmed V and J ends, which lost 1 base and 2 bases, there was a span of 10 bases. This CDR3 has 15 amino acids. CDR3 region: CASSEEGGDTDTQYF. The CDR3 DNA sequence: TGTGCCAGCAGTGAAGAGGGGGGGGACACAGATACGCAGTATTTT.

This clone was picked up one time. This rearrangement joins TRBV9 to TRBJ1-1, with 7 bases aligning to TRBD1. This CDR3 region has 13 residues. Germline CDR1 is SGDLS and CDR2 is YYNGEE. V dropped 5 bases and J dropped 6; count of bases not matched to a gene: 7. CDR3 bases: TGTGCCAGCAGTCAGAACGGACAGGCTGAAGCTTTCTTT. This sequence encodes CASSQNGQAEAFF.

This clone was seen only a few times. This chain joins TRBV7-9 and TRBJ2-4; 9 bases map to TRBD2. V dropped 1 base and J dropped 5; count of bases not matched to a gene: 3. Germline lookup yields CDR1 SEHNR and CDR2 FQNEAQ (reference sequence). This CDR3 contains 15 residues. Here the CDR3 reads CASSLGASGENIQYF. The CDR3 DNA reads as TGTGCCAGCAGCTTAGGGGCTAGCGGGGAAAACATTCAGTACTTC.

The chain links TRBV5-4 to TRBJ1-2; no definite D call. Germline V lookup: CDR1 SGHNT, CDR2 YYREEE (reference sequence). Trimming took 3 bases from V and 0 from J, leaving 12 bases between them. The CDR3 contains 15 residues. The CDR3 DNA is TGTGCCAGCAGCTCCGGGTCCCAGACTAACTATGGCTACACCTTC. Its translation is CASSSGSQTNYGYTF.

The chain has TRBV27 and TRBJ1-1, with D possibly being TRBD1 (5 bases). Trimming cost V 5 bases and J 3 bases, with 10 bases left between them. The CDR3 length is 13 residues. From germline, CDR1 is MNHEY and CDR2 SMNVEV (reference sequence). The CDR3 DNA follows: TGTGCCAGCAGTATCACGACAGACACTGAAGCTTTCTTT. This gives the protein CASSITTDTEAFF.